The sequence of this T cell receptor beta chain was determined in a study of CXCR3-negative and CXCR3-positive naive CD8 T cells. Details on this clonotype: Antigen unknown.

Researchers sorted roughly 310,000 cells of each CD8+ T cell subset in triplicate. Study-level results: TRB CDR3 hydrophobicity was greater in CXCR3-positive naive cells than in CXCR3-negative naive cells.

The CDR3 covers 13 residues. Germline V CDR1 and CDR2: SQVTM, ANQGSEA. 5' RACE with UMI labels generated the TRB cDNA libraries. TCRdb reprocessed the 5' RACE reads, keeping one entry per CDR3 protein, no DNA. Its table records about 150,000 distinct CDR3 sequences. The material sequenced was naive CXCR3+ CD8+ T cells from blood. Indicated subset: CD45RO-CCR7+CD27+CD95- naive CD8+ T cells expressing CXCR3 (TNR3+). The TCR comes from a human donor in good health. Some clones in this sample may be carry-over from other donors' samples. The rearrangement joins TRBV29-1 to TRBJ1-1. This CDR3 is CSVEFWGVTEAFF.